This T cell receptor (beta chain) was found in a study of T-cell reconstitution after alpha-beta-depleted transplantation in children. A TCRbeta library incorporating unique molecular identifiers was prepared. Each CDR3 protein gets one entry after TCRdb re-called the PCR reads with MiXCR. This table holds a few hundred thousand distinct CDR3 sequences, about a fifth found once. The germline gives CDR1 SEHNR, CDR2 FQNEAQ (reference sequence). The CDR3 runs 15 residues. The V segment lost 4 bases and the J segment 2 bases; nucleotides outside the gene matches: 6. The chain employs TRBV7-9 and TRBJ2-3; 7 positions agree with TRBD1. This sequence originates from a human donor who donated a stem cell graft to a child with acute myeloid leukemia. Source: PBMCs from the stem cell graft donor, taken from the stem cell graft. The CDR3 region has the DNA TGTGCCAGCAGCTCCCGACAGGGAGACACAGATACGCAGTATTTT. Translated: CASSSRQGDTDTQYF. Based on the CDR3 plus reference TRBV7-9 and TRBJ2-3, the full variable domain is DTGVSQNPRHKITKRGQNVTFRCDPISEHNRLYWYRQTLGQGPEFLTYFQNEAQLEKSRLLSDRFSAERPKGSFSTLEIQRTEQGDSAMYLCASSSRQGDTDTQYFGPGTRLTVL.